This T cell receptor beta chain was retrieved from a study of CD4 T cells in relation to SARS-CoV-2 and coronaviruses. Before the COVID-19 pandemic, during about 2010-2019, CD4+ T cells were taken from unexposed donors. CD4+ T cells were isolated from the cells after less than 13 days of culture. Testing used SARS-CoV-2 S/N and four cold-coronavirus spikes on unexposed-donor CD4+ T cells, cells permitting. Cultures held under 2.5 million PBMCs per well with around 10 IU/ml IL-2. On days 3 and 7, cultures got half fresh IL-2 medium. The V end was cut by 1 base, the J end by 4 bases, with 14 bases between. The germline V gene has CDR1 SNHLY and CDR2 FYNNEI. The CDR3 has 16 amino acids. Details on this clone: Its antigen is undetermined.

Clones were sequenced by immunoSEQ multiplex PCR, and TCRdb holds only the in-frame ones, with some missing. Altogether about 24,000 clones are present, around 77% being singletons, with the ten largest covering about a sixth. Sequencing was done on a sample of CD4+ T cells from PBMCs, cultured in vitro. The sequence came from a human donor in good health. The rearrangement links TRBV2 to TRBJ2-1; tentatively, D is TRBD1 or TRBD2 (5 bases each). CDR3 loop: CASSEDFVGTYNEQFF. The CDR3 nucleotides read TGTGCCAGCAGTGAAGACTTTGTGGGGACGTACAATGAGCAGTTCTTC.